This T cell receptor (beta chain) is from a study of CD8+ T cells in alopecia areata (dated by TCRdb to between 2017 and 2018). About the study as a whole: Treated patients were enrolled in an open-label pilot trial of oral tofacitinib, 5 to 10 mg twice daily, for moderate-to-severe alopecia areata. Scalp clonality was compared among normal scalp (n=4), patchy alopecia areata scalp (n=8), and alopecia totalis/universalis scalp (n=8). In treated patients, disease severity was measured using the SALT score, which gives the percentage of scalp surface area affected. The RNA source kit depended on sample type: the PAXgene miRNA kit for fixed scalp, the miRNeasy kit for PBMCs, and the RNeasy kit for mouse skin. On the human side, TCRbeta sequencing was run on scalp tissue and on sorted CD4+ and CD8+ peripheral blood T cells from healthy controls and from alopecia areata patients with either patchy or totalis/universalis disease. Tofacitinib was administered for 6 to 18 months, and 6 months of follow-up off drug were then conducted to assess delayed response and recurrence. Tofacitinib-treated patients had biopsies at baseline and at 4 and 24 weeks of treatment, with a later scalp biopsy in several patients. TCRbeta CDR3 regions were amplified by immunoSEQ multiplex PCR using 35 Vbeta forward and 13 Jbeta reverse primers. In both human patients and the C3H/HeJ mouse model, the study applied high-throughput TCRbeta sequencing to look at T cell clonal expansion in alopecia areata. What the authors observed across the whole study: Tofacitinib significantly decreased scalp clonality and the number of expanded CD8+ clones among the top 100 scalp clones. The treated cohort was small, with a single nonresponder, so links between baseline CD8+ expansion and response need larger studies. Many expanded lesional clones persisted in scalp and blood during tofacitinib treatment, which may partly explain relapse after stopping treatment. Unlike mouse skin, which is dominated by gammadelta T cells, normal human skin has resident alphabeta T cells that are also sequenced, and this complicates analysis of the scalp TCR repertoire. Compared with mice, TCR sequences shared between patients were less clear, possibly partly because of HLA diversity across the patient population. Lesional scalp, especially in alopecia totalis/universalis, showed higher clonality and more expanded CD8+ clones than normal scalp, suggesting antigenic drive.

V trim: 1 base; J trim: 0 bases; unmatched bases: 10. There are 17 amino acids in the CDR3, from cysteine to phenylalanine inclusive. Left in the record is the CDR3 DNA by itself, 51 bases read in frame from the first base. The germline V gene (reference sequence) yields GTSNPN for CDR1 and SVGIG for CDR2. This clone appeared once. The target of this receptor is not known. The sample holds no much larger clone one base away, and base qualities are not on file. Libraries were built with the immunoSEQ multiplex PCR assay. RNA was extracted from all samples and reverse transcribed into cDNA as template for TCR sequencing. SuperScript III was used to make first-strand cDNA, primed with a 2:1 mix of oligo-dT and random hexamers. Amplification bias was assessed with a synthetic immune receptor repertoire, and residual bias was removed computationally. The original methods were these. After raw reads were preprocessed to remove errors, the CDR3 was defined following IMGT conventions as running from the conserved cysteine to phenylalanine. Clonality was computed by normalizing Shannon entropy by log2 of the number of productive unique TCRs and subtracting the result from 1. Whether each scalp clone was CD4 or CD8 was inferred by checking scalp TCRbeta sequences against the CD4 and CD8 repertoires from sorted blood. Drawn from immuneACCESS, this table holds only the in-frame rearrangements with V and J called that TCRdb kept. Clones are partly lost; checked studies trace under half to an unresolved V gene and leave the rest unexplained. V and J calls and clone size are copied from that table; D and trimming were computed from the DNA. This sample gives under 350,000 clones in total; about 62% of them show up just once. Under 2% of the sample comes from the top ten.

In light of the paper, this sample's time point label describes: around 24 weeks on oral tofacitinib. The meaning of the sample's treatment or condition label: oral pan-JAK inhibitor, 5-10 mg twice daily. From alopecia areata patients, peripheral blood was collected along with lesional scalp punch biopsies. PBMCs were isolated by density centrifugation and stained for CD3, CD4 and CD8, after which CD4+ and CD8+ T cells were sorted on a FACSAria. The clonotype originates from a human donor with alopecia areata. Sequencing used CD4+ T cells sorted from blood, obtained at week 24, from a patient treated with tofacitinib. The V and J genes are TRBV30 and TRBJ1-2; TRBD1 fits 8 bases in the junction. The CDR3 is CAWSAGTGESPNYGYTF. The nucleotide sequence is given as TGTGCCTGGAGTGCCGGGACAGGAGAGTCCCCTAACTATGGCTACACCTTC.